These 7 T cell receptor beta chains were all obtained from the same sample, sequenced in a study of regulatory T cells in long-lasting Graves disease (dated by TCRdb to about 2021). The library was built by means of multiplex PCR. The run used an Illumina HiSeq 4000. To build TCR beta libraries, CDR3 regions were amplified by Arm-PCR using iRepertoire HTBI primers. The public reads were quality trimmed at Q25 with fastp and then assembled into clones with MiXCR by TCRdb, keeping productive beta chains. Entries are consolidated by CDR3 protein sequence, retaining the most common genes and DNA. This sample holds some 500,000 distinct CDR3 sequences; about 14% were observed only once. Clones ranked in the top ten supply 8.5% to 10% of the sample. Sample time point, as interpreted from the label and publication: newly diagnosed GD, antithyroid drugs for less than 3 months. For both TCR sequencing and RNA sequencing, RNA was extracted from PBMCs using TRIzol.

This sample also belongs to another study, concerning T cells in Graves' hyperthyroidism and ophthalmopathy.

Sequences were derived from peripheral blood mononuclear cells (PBMCs), sampled at new diagnosis, from a patient treated with antithyroid drugs. These receptors were taken from a young man with Graves disease. Donor details come from another sample of the same person, matched by shared clones.

This clonotype was observed many times. Germline and junction disagree at one end, which may indicate a read error. The genes are TRBV5-1 and TRBJ2-2, with no clear D. Germline loops: CDR1 SGHRS, CDR2 YFSETQ. This CDR3 is 13 amino acids long. The CDR3 bases are TGTGCCAGCAGTTTGGGGAACACCGGGGAGCTGTTTTTT. Protein product: CASSLGNTGELFF.

The genes are TRBV20-1 and TRBJ1-1, with unresolved D. The germline V gene encodes CDR1 DFQATT and CDR2 SNEGSKA (reference sequence). V was trimmed by 2 bases and J by 7 bases, leaving 8 bases between them. The CDR3 is made up of 11 amino acids. CDR3 nucleotides: TGCAGTGCTAGACACCCCCGTGAAGCTTTCTTT. It encodes CSARHPREAFF.

The CDR3 DNA follows: TGTGCCAGCAGCGAGATCGGGGGCACAGACACTGAAGCTTTCTTT. This sequence encodes CASSEIGGTDTEAFF. The chain carries TRBV5-6 and TRBJ1-1; D might be TRBD1 (6 bases). The CDR3 covers 15 residues. Germline values: CDR1 SGHDT, CDR2 YYEEEE. V lost 4 bases to trimming and J lost 3 bases, with 16 bases between them.

The V and J genes are TRBV5-6 and TRBJ2-7, with TRBD2 matching over 12 bases. The CDR3 runs to 21 residues. V was pared by 0 bases and J by 2 bases, with 18 bases of the junction left unmatched. Germline V lookup: CDR1 SGHDT, CDR2 YYEEEE. The CDR3 reads CASSLAIRVRTSGIDTYEQYF. DNA of the CDR3: TGTGCCAGCAGCTTGGCCATTAGGGTCAGGACTAGCGGGATTGACACCTACGAGCAGTACTTC.

In this sample, this clonotype turned up many times. V usage is TRBV7-2 and J usage is TRBJ2-7, with TRBD2 matching 14 bases. The CDR3 consists of 16 residues. Germline V gene data show CDR1 as SGHTA and CDR2 as FQGNSA. J gave up 5 bases and V 1 base, and 4 bases lay outside the gene matches. The CDR3 region has the DNA TGTGCCAGCAGCTTAGAGGGGACTAGCGGGAGAGACGAGCAGTACTTC. It is translated as CASSLEGTSGRDEQYF.

Ten or more counts support this clonotype. The CDR3 loop is CSASPRSIGVVSYEQYF. Written as DNA, the CDR3 is TGCAGTGCTTCGCCCCGAAGTATAGGGGTTGTCAGTTACGAGCAGTACTTC. The chain couples TRBV20-1 to TRBJ2-7, with D perhaps TRBD1 (5 bases). This CDR3 spans 17 amino acids. Trimming left V 5 bases short and J 4 bases short, with 27 bases between. Per germline, CDR1 DFQATT and CDR2 SNEGSKA (reference sequence).

This clonotype has ten or more counts. The chain combines TRBV2 with TRBJ1-5; 7 nucleotides align to TRBD1. CDR3 size: 15 residues. Losses at the gene ends were 3 bases for V and 3 bases for J; bases not matched to a gene: 5. Germline V gene lookup returns CDR1 SNHLY and CDR2 FYNNEI. CDR3 residues: CASSDGDRPNQPQHF. The CDR3 nucleotides read TGTGCCAGCAGTGACGGGGACAGACCCAATCAGCCCCAGCATTTT.